This T cell receptor (beta chain) derives from a study of CD8 T cells in ankylosing spondylitis (dated 2017 in TCRdb). In the study overall: To find TCR variants linked to disease, the study profiled T cell receptor beta repertoires in ankylosing spondylitis patients and healthy donors. The whole study cohort included 108 healthy donors and 20 to 25 ankylosing spondylitis patients. Peripheral blood was sampled, and synovial fluid was also collected from ankylosing spondylitis patients.

Via the germline V gene, CDR1 is SGHAT and CDR2 FQNNGV. There are 15 amino acids in the CDR3, from cysteine to phenylalanine inclusive. Only the CDR3 DNA stays, 45 bases, in frame from base 1. The junction carries 8 bases between V and J, which are trimmed by 1 base and 0 bases respectively. Sequencing took place on an Illumina HiSeq 2500. Quantitative 5'-RACE with molecular barcodes was the method used to prepare the TCR beta libraries. As for how the authors treated the data: A new computational method based on a probabilistic model of VDJ rearrangement was used to identify disease-linked TCR variants. The public reads were reprocessed in TCRdb via fastp at Q25 and MiXCR, keeping in-frame beta chains. Each record represents a unique CDR3 protein, reported with the most common genes and DNA among its rows. TCRdb, not the original authors, processed these V and J calls. The sample data list 250,000 to 400,000 distinct CDR3 sequences, and roughly 12% of these were observed just once. About 10% of the sample is in the top ten clones.

The full study reports these points: Some of the motif variants had been reported before in the synovial fluid and blood of reactive arthritis patients, a finding that suggests common disease-initiation mechanisms. The disease-linked clones had a CD8+ phenotype and were found at relatively low frequencies in peripheral blood. The disease-linked clones were reported as significantly enriched in matched synovial fluid samples from ankylosing spondylitis patients. Blood from ankylosing spondylitis patients appeared to be characterized by a TCR beta motif composed of under 10 highly homologous amino acid variants.

About this clonotype: The specificity of this receptor is unknown. This may be a read error: a much more frequent sequence differs by one nucleotide.

Sequenced material: blood, either unsorted or a sorted T cell fraction (not recorded which). This clonotype originated in a female donor with ankylosing spondylitis or in good health (not recorded which). Rearrangement joined TRBV11-2 to TRBJ2-3; a tentative D call is TRBD2 (5 bases match). The DNA sequence reads TGTGCCAGCAGCTTAGTACCGGGAAGCACAGATACGCAGTATTTT. Translated, this gives CASSLVPGSTDTQYF.